Presented here are 9 T cell receptor beta chains from one specimen sequenced in a study of blood T cells in healthy people across ages (dated by TCRdb to the mid-2010s). Library preparation used 5' RACE. The sequencer was an Illumina HiSeq 2500. A second PCR of about 7 to 12 cycles was performed with a sample-barcoded 5' primer and a J-beta primer mix. The raw public data were reprocessed by TCRdb itself: fastp quality trimming at Q25, MiXCR clonotype calling, in-frame beta chains only. Each record represents a unique CDR3 protein, reported with the most common genes and DNA among its rows. This sample is represented by 450,000 to 650,000 distinct CDR3 sequences; around 24% of them were singletons. The ten largest clones take up around 10% of the sample. These same data were also listed under a study on T cells of mothers and their children.

Sequencing was performed on blood. These receptors were taken from a boy aged 5-17 years in good health.

Only a few counts were recorded for this clonotype. V is TRBV2 and J is TRBJ2-7; D ambiguous. This CDR3 has 12 amino acids. CDR1 SNHLY and CDR2 FYNNEI come from the germline V gene. V was shortened by 8 bases and J by 2 bases, with 10 bases between the two germline ends. The CDR3 loop is CASCVGPYEQYF. CDR3 nucleotide sequence: TGTGCCAGCTGCGTCGGTCCCTACGAGCAGTACTTC.

V is TRBV29-1 and J is TRBJ1-2; D remains unclear. The CDR3 has 12 residues. In germline, CDR1 is SQVTM, CDR2 ANQGSEA. Trimming removed 7 bases from V and 8 bases from J, with 17 bases in between. The DNA of the CDR3 is TGCAGCGCCGCCTCCCCGGAAAGCGGCTACACCTTC. Protein sequence: CSAASPESGYTF.

V and J are TRBV5-5 and TRBJ1-1; D is ambiguous. CDR1 and CDR2 from the germline V gene are SGHKS and YYEKEE (reference sequence). V lost 0 bases and J 5 bases, leaving 11 bases between the germline ends. This CDR3 comprises 14 residues. Here the CDR3 DNA reads TGTGCCAGCAGCTTGGTGGGGAGGAGTACTGAAGCTTTCTTT. It is translated as CASSLVGRSTEAFF.

The V and J genes are TRBV12-3 or TRBV12-4 and TRBJ2-5; the D gene is possibly TRBD1 (6 bases). The end of the DNA is better explained by TRBJ2-7, so the J call may be wrong. This CDR3 region has 14 residues. CDR3 nucleotides: TGTGCCAGCAGTCCAGGGGCCCAGATCCACGAGCAGTACTTC. As protein: CASSPGAQIHEQYF.

The V and J genes are TRBV24-1 and TRBJ2-5, with TRBD1 matching 7 bases. CDR1 and CDR2 from the germline V gene are KGHDR and SFDVKD. This CDR3 spans 15 amino acids. V gave up 4 bases and J gave up 1 base; unmatched junction bases: 5. Written as DNA, the CDR3 is TGTGCCACCAGTGAGCCGGGGACAGTCCAAGAGACCCAGTACTTC. This gives the protein CATSEPGTVQETQYF.

The J gene is TRBJ1-1, the V gene TRBV20-1; D is possibly TRBD1 (5 bases). The germline V and J ends were trimmed by 6 bases and 0 bases, with 23 bases remaining between them. CDR1 and CDR2 (germline): DFQATT, SNEGSKA (reference sequence). The CDR3 has 17 amino acids. The CDR3 coding sequence is TGCAGTGCCCTTGTACGCCGGGACCTAAACATGAACACTGAAGCTTTCTTT. Protein: CSALVRRDLNMNTEAFF.

In this sample, this clonotype turned up a few times. The V gene is TRBV7-9, the J gene TRBJ2-2; D not resolved. Germline CDR1 reads SEHNR; CDR2 reads FQNEAQ (reference sequence). The V end lost 8 bases, the J end lost 14 bases, and 12 bases lay between the germline ends. CDR3 length: 10 residues. The CDR3 reads CASPGPELFF. For the CDR3, the DNA is TGTGCCAGCCCTGGACCAGAACTGTTTTTT. Complete variable domain (other parts from reference TRBV7-9 and TRBJ2-2): DTGVSQNPRHKITKRGQNVTFRCDPISEHNRLYWYRQTLGQGPEFLTYFQNEAQLEKSRLLSDRFSAERPKGSFSTLEIQRTEQGDSAMYLCASPGPELFFGEGSRLTVL.

The genes are TRBV9 and TRBJ2-1; 7 positions match TRBD2. The CDR3 consists of 16 residues. V lost 0 bases to trimming and J lost 5 bases; unmatched junction nucleotides: 8. Germline V CDR1 and CDR2: SGDLS, YYNGEE. In nucleotides, the CDR3 is TGTGCCAGCAGCGTAGGGGCGGGAGCTTTGAACAATGAGCAGTTCTTC. Translation gives CASSVGAGALNNEQFF.

The chain has TRBV5-1 and TRBJ2-1; 9 positions agree with TRBD1. From germline, CDR1 is SGHRS and CDR2 YFSETQ. The V and J ends lost 4 bases and 8 bases, in that order; junction bases with no gene match: 7. The CDR3 covers 14 residues. The DNA of the CDR3 is TGCGCCAGCAGCGAACAGGGGGCCGGGTATGAGCAGTTCTTC. As protein: CASSEQGAGYEQFF.